Listed below are T cell receptor beta chains from one sample, sequenced in a study of cytomegalovirus exposure and HLA in healthy donors. The protocol was immunoSEQ multiplex PCR, while the TCRdb copy is restricted to in-frame clones and leaves out a portion. This table holds about 150,000 clones, about 75% found once. The specimen was PBMCs. These receptors all come from a woman in her thirties or forties in good health and CMV-seronegative. Each CDR3 is given with its conserved first and last residue. D genes are given only for firm matches. Clone size is given for some rows only: seen once, a few or many times, or a class if the clone is expanded.

clone_size	j_call	d_call	cdr3_length	v_call	cdr3_nt	cdr3_aa
NA	TRBJ1-5	TRBD1	17	TRBV18	TGTGCCAGCTCACCACCGGGACAGGGAACGAGCAATCAGCCCCAGCATTTT	CASSPPGQGTSNQPQHF
NA	TRBJ1-3	TRBD1	17	TRBV4-1	TGCGCCAGCAGCCAACCAAGGACAGGGGGTTCTGGAAACACCATATATTTT	CASSQPRTGGSGNTIYF
NA	TRBJ1-1	TRBD1	14	TRBV5-1	TGCGCCAGCAGCAAGGGACAGGGTGCCACTGAAGCTTTCTTT	CASSKGQGATEAFF
NA	TRBJ1-5	TRBD1	15	TRBV6-1	TGTGCCAGCAGTGACCTAGGGGACAGAAATCAGCCCCAGCATTTT	CASSDLGDRNQPQHF
NA	TRBJ2-3	TRBD2	18	TRBV7-2	TGTGCCAGCAGCCTCAGGACTAGCGGGTCCCCTAGCACAGATACGCAGTATTTT	CASSLRTSGSPSTDTQYF
NA	TRBJ2-5	NA	13	TRBV7-9	TGTGCCATCCGGAGTCAGGGACAAGAGACCCAGTACTTC	CAIRSQGQETQYF
NA	TRBJ1-1	TRBD1	16	TRBV5-6	TGTGCCAGCAGCTTGCGGACAGGGGGCTCCGTCACTGAAGCTTTCTTT	CASSLRTGGSVTEAFF
NA	TRBJ2-4	NA	18	TRBV13	TGTGCCAGCAGCTTAGGAGGGGTCCAGGGGGGAATAAAAAACATTCAGTACTTC	CASSLGGVQGGIKNIQYF
NA	TRBJ2-7	NA	15	TRBV6-5	TGTGCCAGCAGTTACTCGAGCAGGGCCCCCGGGGAGCAGTACTTC	CASSYSSRAPGEQYF
once	TRBJ1-4	NA	17	TRBV11-2	TGTGCCAGCAGCTTAGTAGGAGGCGCGCCGCTCGGGGAAAAACTGTTTTTT	CASSLVGGAPLGEKLFF
NA	TRBJ1-4	NA	15	TRBV5-1	TGCGCCAGCAGCAGCCTAGGGGCAACTAATGAAAAACTGTTTTTT	CASSSLGATNEKLFF
NA	TRBJ1-2	NA	12	TRBV5-1	TGCGCCAGCTCGGACACCTTATATGGCTACACCTTC	CASSDTLYGYTF
NA	TRBJ2-6	NA	18	TRBV18	TGTGCCAGCTCAGATCTAATGGGGGGGCTGACTGGGGCCAACGTCCTGACTTTC	CASSDLMGGLTGANVLTF
NA	TRBJ1-2	NA	15	TRBV5-8	TGTGCCAGCAGCCTGGGGACAACCTGGACCTATGGCTACACCTTC	CASSLGTTWTYGYTF
NA	TRBJ1-5	NA	16	TRBV5-6	TGTGCCAGCACGACACTGTCAGGTTCGACGCGTCAGCCCCAGCATTTT	CASTTLSGSTRQPQHF
NA	TRBJ1-6	TRBD1	17	TRBV7-9	TGTGCCAGCAGCGCGCGGGACAGGGGGCCCGATAATTCACCCCTCCACTTT	CASSARDRGPDNSPLHF
NA	TRBJ1-6	NA	15	TRBV30	TGTGCCTGGAGTCGGGGGGGCTCCTATAATTCACCCCTCCACTTT	CAWSRGGSYNSPLHF
NA	TRBJ2-1	TRBD2	13	TRBV6-5	TGTGCCAGCAGTTCCGGACTAGCGGATGAGCAGTTCTTC	CASSSGLADEQFF
NA	TRBJ1-1	NA	14	TRBV18	TGTGCCAGCTCATTGGACAGTCTTAACACTGAAGCTTTCTTT	CASSLDSLNTEAFF
NA	TRBJ2-1	TRBD1	16	TRBV4-3	TGCGCCAGCAGCCAACTGACAGGGAATTCCTACAATGAGCAGTTCTTC	CASSQLTGNSYNEQFF
NA	TRBJ2-7	NA	12	TRBV7-2	TGTGCCAGCAGCTTCCGTCTGAGCGAGCAGTACTTC	CASSFRLSEQYF
NA	TRBJ2-3	NA	14	TRBV30	TGTGCCTGGAGTCAAGGGGTTAGTACAGATACGCAGTATTTT	CAWSQGVSTDTQYF
few	TRBJ1-2	NA	12	TRBV27	TGTGCCAGCAGTCCTCAACAGGGAAGCTACACCTTC	CASSPQQGSYTF
NA	TRBJ1-5	NA	14	TRBV27	TGTGCCAGCCGACAGATCTATAGCAATCAGCCCCAGCATTTT	CASRQIYSNQPQHF
NA	TRBJ2-1	TRBD1	17	TRBV7-2	TGTGCCAGCAGCTTCGTCCCGGGACAGGGGTTGTACAATGAGCAGTTCTTC	CASSFVPGQGLYNEQFF
NA	TRBJ1-4	NA	15	TRBV19	TGTGCCAGTAGTATACAGGGTGATAGAACTGAAAAACTGTTTTTT	CASSIQGDRTEKLFF
once	TRBJ1-1	TRBD1	14	TRBV10-3	TGTGCCATCAGTTCCCTGGGGACAGGGGCTGAAGCTTTCTTT	CAISSLGTGAEAFF
NA	TRBJ1-1	NA	13	TRBV7-7	TGTGCCAGCAGCTCCGGACAGAACACTGAAGCTTTCTTT	CASSSGQNTEAFF
NA	TRBJ1-3	TRBD1	17	TRBV5-4	TGTGCCAGCAGCTTTCGACAGGGGGCAAGTGGCGGAAACACCATATATTTT	CASSFRQGASGGNTIYF
NA	TRBJ1-2	TRBD1	15	TRBV7-6	TGTGCCAGCAGCTTAAGACAGGGGGATCGACGTGGCTACACCTTC	CASSLRQGDRRGYTF
NA	TRBJ1-2	NA	13	TRBV27	TGTGCCAGCAGTTTTGGGCCCCCCTATGGCTACACCTTC	CASSFGPPYGYTF
NA	TRBJ1-3	NA	16	TRBV6-1	TGTGCCAGCAGTGAGCGAACAGGAAGCTCTGGAAGCACCATATATTTT	CASSERTGSSGSTIYF
NA	TRBJ2-7	TRBD2	12	TRBV30	TGTGCCTGGAGTCCCGGACTAGTCGAGCAGTACTTC	CAWSPGLVEQYF
few	TRBJ2-2	NA	16	TRBV2	TGTGCCAGCAGGCAACTAGACCCCTCGAACACCGGGGAGCTGTTTTTT	CASRQLDPSNTGELFF
few	TRBJ1-1	NA	13	TRBV30	TGTGCCTCCGCCCGGGACACACCAATGGGAGCTTTCTTT	CASARDTPMGAFF